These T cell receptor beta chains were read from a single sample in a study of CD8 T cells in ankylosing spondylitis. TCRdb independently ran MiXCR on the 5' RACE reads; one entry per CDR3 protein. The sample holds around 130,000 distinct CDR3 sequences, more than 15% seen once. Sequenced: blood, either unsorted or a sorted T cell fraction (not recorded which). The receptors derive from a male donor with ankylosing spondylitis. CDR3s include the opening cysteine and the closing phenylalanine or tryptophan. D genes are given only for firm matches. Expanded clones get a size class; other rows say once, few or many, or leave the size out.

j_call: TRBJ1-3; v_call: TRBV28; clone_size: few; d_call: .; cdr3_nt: TGTGCCAGCACTCTTGAGCCGGGCCCGGGAAACACCATATATTTT; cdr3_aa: CASTLEPGPGNTIYF
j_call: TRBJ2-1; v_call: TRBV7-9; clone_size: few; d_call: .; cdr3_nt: TGTGCCAGCAGCTTAGCGGTCTCCTACAATGAGCAGTTCTTC; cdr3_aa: CASSLAVSYNEQFF
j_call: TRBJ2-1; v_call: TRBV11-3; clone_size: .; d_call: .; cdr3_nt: TGTGCCAGCAGCCCAGACGAGGGCTCGGGTGAGCAGTTCTTC; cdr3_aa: CASSPDEGSGEQFF
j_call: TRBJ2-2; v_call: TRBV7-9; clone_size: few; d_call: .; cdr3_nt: TGTGCCAGCAGCTTAGTTCGGGTCGGTTCTACCGGGGAGCTGTTTTTT; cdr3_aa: CASSLVRVGSTGELFF
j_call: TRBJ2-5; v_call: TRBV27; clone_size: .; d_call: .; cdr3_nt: TGTGCCAGCAAGTGGGATGCTTATAAAGAGACCCAGTACTTC; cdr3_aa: CASKWDAYKETQYF
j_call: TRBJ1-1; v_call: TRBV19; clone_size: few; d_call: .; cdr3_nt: TGTGCCAGTGTACAGATGGGTATCCCTGCGTTT; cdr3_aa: CASVQMGIPAF
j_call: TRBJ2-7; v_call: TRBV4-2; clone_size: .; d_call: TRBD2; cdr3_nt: TGTGCCAGCAGCCAAGGGGAGGGGGAGCGGGAGGTCTCCTACGAGCAGTACTTC; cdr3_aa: CASSQGEGEREVSYEQYF
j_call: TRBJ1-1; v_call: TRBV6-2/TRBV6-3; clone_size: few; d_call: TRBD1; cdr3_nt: TGTGCCAGCAGTTACGGGACAGGGGTCCCTGAAGCTTTCTTT; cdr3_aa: CASSYGTGVPEAFF
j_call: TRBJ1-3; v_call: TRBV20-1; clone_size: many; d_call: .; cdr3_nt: TGCAGTGCTAGAGTTAGATCTGGAAACACCATATATTTT; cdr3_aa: CSARVRSGNTIYF
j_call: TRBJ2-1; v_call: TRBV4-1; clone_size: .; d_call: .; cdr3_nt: TGCGCCAGCAGCGGGACTGCTTACTCCTACAATGAGCAGTTCTTC; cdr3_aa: CASSGTAYSYNEQFF
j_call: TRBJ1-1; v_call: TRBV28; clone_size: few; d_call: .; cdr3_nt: TGTGCCAGCAGTTTCGGGACGTCGCTCACTGAAGCTTTCTTT; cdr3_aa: CASSFGTSLTEAFF
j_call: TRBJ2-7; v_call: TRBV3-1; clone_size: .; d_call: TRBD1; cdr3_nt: TGTGCCAGCAGCCACCAAGACAGGGGCGGATCCTACGAGCAGTACTTC; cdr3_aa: CASSHQDRGGSYEQYF
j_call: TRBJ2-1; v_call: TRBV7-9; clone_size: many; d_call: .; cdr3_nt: TGTGCCAGCAGCTCGCGGGATGAGCAGTTCTTC; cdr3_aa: CASSSRDEQFF
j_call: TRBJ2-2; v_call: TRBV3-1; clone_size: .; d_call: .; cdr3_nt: TGTGCCAGCAGCTTCGGGTCCCATACTAAGGCCGGGGAGCTGTTTTTT; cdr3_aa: CASSFGSHTKAGELFF
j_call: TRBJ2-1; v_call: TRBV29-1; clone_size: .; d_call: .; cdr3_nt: TGCAGCGTTGAAAAGGAGAATGTTAACGAGCAGTTCTTC; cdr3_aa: CSVEKENVNEQFF
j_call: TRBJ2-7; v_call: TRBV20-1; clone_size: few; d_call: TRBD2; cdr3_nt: TGCAGTGCTAGCCCGACTAGCGGGAGCTCCTACGAGCAGTACTTC; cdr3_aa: CSASPTSGSSYEQYF
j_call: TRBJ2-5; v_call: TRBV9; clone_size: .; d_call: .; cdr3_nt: TGTGCCAGCAGCGTAGGGGGAGGAAGTCAAGAGACCCAGTACTTC; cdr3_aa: CASSVGGGSQETQYF
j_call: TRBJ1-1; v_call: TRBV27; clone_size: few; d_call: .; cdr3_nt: TGTGCCAGCAGCGGGAACACTGAAGCTTTCTTT; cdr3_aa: CASSGNTEAFF
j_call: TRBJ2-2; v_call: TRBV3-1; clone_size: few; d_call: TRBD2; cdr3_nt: TGTGCCAGCAGCCTCCTCAGGACTAGCGGGAGTATTGGGGAGCTGTTTTTT; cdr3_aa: CASSLLRTSGSIGELFF
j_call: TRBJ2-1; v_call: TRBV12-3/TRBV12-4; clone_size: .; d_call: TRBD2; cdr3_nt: TGTGCCAGCAGCGCTACTAGCGGGGATGGGAATGAGCAGTTCTTC; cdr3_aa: CASSATSGDGNEQFF
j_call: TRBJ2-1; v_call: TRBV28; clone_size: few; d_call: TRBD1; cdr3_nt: TGTGCCAGCAGTTTGCCCCACAGGGGTGGCCTAGACAATGAGCAGTTCTTC; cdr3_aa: CASSLPHRGGLDNEQFF
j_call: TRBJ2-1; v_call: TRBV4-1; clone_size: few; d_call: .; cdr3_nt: TGCGCCAGCAGCCAAGTCCCGTCTAGGAGCTCCTACAATGAGCAGTTCTTC; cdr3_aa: CASSQVPSRSSYNEQFF
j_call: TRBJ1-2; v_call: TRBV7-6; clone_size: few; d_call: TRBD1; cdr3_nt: TGTGCCAGCAGCTTAGCAACAGGGGACTATGGCTACACCTTC; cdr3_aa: CASSLATGDYGYTF
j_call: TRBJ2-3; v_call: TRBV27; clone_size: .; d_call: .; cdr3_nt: TGTGCCAGCAGTCCCGGGGCTGTAAGGACAGATACGCAGTATTTT; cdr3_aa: CASSPGAVRTDTQYF
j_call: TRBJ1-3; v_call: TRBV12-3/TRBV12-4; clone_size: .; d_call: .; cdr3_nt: TGTGCCAGCGGGACCGTGGACACCATATATTTT; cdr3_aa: CASGTVDTIYF
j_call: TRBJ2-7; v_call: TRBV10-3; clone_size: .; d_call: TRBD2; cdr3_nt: TGTGCCATCAGTGAGGGGATTAGAAGGGAGGGCCTCTACGAGCAGTACTTC; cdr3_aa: CAISEGIRREGLYEQYF
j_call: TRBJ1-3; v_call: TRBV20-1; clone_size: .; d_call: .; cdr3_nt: TGCAGTGCTAGAACCGGGGAGGGTATTTTTGGACACACCATATATTTT; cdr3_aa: CSARTGEGIFGHTIYF
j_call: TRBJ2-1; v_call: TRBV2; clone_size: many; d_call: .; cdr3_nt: TGTGCCAGCAGTTGGCGCTTGGATGAGCAGTTCTTC; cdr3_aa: CASSWRLDEQFF
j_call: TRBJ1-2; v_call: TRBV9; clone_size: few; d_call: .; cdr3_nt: TGTGCCAGCAGCCAAAATACAGGGTCCCGGGGCTACACCTTC; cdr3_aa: CASSQNTGSRGYTF
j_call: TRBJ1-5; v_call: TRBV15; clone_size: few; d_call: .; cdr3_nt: TGTGCCACCTCCCCTTCTGAACTTGGGAATCAGCCCCAGCATTTT; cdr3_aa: CATSPSELGNQPQHF
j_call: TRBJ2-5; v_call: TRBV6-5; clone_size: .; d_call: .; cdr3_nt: TGTGCCAGCAGTTACTCCGCTAGCTGGGAGACCCAGTACTTC; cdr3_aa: CASSYSASWETQYF
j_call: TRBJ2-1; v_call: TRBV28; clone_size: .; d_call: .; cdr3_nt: TGTGCCAGCAGTTTATTGTCGGCCAGCTCCTACAATGAGCAGTTCTTC; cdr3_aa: CASSLLSASSYNEQFF
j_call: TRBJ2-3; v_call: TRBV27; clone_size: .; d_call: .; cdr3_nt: TGTGCCAGCAGTTTATCCCGGTCCCACTCAGATACGCAGTATTTT; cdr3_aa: CASSLSRSHSDTQYF
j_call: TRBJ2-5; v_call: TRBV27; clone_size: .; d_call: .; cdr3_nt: TGTGCCAGCAGTCCCCAGGGGGAGACCCAGTACTTC; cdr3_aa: CASSPQGETQYF
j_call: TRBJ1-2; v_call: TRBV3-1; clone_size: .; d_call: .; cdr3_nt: TGTGCCACCAGCGACAACTATGGCTACACCTTC; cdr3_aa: CATSDNYGYTF
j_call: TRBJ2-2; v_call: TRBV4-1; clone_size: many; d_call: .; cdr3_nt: TGCGCCAGCAGCCAAGGACAAAACACCGGGGAGCTGTTTTTT; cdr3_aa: CASSQGQNTGELFF
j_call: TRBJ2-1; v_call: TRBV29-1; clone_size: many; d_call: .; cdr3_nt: TGCAGCGTGATGACAGGGACTTACAATGAGCAGTTCTTC; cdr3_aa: CSVMTGTYNEQFF
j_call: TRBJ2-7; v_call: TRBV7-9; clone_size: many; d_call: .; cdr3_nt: TGTGCCAGCAGCGGGACGGGAAGCTACGAGCAGTACTTC; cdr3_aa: CASSGTGSYEQYF
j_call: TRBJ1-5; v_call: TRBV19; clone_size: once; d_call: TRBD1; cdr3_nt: TGTGCCAGTAGTTTCCGGACAGGGGGCAATCAGCCCCAGCATTTT; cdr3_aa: CASSFRTGGNQPQHF
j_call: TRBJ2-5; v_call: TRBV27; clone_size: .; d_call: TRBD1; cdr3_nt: TGTGCCAGCAGTTTAAGGGGGCCTGGGGAGACCCAGTACTTC; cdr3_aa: CASSLRGPGETQYF
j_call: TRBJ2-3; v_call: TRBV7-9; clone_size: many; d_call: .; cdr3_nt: TGTGCCAGCAGTTTTGGTACAGATACGCAGTATTTT; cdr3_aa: CASSFGTDTQYF
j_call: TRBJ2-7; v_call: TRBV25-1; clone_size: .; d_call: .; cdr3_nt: TGTGCCAGCAGGCCGGGAGACTCCTACGAGCAGTACTTC; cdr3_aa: CASRPGDSYEQYF
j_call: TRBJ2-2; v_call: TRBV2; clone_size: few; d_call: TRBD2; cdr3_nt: TGTGCCAGCAGTGAACTCCTAGCGGGAACCTTAACGAACACCGGGGAGCTGTTTTTT; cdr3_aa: CASSELLAGTLTNTGELFF
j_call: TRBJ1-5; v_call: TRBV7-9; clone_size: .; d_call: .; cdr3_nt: TGTGCCAGCAACAGAGACAGTAGCAATCAGCCCCAGCATTTT; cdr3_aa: CASNRDSSNQPQHF
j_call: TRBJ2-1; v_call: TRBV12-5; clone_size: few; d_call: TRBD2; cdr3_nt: TGTGCTAGTGGGCAACTCGGGGGGATCCGCTCCTACAATGAGCAGTTCTTC; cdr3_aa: CASGQLGGIRSYNEQFF
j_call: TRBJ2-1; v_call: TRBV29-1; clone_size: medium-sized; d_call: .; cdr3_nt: TGCAGCGTTGAAGGGGGGCGGGAGCGCTACAATGAGCAGTTCTTC; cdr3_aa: CSVEGGRERYNEQFF